The sequence of this T cell receptor (beta chain) was determined in a study of T cell responses to AZD1222 COVID-19 vaccine. Some clones are missing from TCRdb's copy, which holds only in-frame ones; the method was immunoSEQ multiplex PCR. The sample has about 97,000 clones, about 90% seen once. Germline V lookup: CDR1 SGDLS, CDR2 YYNGEE. The junction had 1 base not matched to a gene; V was cut back by 3 bases and J by 4 bases. CDR3 length equals 13 residues. The sequencing here drew on peripheral blood, taken on day 0 of AZD1222 vaccination. This receptor was taken from an adult in good health. The V gene is TRBV9, the J gene TRBJ1-1; 9 bases fit TRBD1. The CDR3 protein is CASSGDRATEAFF. The CDR3 DNA follows: TGTGCCAGCAGCGGGGACAGGGCCACTGAAGCTTTCTTT.